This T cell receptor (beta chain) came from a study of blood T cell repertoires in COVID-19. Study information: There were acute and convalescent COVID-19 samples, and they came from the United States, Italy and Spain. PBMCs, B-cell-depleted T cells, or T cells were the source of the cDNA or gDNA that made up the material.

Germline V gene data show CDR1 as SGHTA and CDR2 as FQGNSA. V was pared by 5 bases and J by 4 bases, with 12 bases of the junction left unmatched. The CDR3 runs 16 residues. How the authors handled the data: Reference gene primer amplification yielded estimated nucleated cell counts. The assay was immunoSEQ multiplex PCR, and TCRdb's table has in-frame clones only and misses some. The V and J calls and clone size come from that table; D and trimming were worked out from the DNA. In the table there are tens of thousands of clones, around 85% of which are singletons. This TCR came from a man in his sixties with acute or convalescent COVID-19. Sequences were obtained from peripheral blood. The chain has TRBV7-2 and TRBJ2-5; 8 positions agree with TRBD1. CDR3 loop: CASSPVVVQGGETQYF. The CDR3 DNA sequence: TGTGCCAGCAGCCCGGTGGTGGTACAGGGGGGAGAGACCCAGTACTTC.